In this sample, the clone carrying this T cell receptor beta chain turned up once. Its antigen is not identified. The sample is drawn from a study of T cell responses to AZD1222 COVID-19 vaccine. Points from the study as a whole: Donors were chiefly white British, with a greater number of females, and clonal diversity was perhaps underestimated. None of the repertoires were sampled until the peak T cell response had passed. Regions left unmutated in variants are reportedly the target of nearly half of spike-specific TCRs.

Measured with immunoSEQ multiplex PCR; TCRdb has only the in-frame clones, and not every one. The data contain 90,000 to 110,000 clones, roughly 89% of them singletons. The sample here was peripheral blood, taken 28 days after the second AZD1222 dose. The clonotype was recovered from an adult who received the AZD1222 COVID-19 vaccine.

The CDR3, as DNA: TGTGCCAGCAGCTTTGGCTGGTCCTCCTACGAGCAGTACTTC. Protein sequence: CASSFGWSSYEQYF. V gene TRBV11-2 combines with J gene TRBJ2-7, with no clear D. CDR1 is SGHAT, CDR2 FQNNGV, per germline. Trimming removed 3 bases from V and 0 bases from J, with 9 bases in between. The CDR3 has 14 amino acids.